The sequence of this T cell receptor (beta chain) was determined in a study of OX40 agonist ivuxolimab in advanced cancers. The CDR3 is made up of 13 amino acids. Trimming stripped 1 base from V and 7 bases from J, with 11 bases between. Germline CDR1 SNHLY, CDR2 FYNNEI. Of note for this clone: Other DNA sequences within the sample encode an identical CDR3.

TCRdb's copy holds only in-frame clones and misses some; the assay was immunoSEQ multiplex PCR. Among 43,000 or so clones, over 60% were seen once, and the ten largest hold about 2.7%. This clonotype was sampled from an adult with an advanced solid tumor such as melanoma, head and neck, liver or kidney cancer. The chain joins TRBV2 to TRBJ2-7, with D maybe TRBD2 (6 bases). This sample comprised CD4+ or CD8+ T cells sorted from blood, obtained in a trial of the OX40 agonist ivuxolimab. The CDR3 spells CASSEVLAAEQYF. CDR3 nucleotides: TGTGCCAGCAGTGAAGTGTTAGCGGCAGAGCAGTACTTC.